This paragraph reports one T cell receptor beta chain. Germline and junction disagree at one end, which may indicate a read error. Via MiXCR, TCRdb re-called the 5' RACE reads, giving one row per CDR3 protein. The sample yields under 60,000 distinct CDR3 sequences, approximately 9.7% seen once. These data originate in a study of early T cells in non-severe SARS-CoV-2 infection. Study summary: Chains from this unsorted whole-blood bulk RNA could not be paired.

The CDR3 contains 14 residues. This TCR was sampled from an adult who was a healthcare worker with PCR-confirmed SARS-CoV-2 infection or an uninfected control (not recorded which). The sequencing sample was made of whole blood. This chain links TRBV12-3 or TRBV12-4 with TRBJ2-5, with D tentatively TRBD1 (6 bases). CDR3 DNA sequence: TGTGTCAGCAGTCCTGACAGGCGAGCAGAGACCCAGTACTTC. This sequence encodes CVSSPDRRAETQYF.